The 24 T cell receptor beta chains below were found in one sample sequenced in a study of blood T cell repertoires in COVID-19. Generated by immunoSEQ multiplex PCR, the TCRdb table keeps only in-frame clones and is missing some. The sample has 45,000 to 65,000 clones, around 84% seen once. Sequencing was carried out using peripheral blood. The receptors here all came from an elderly man with active COVID-19.

In this sample, this clone turned up a few times. The chain recombines TRBV7-2 with TRBJ2-1; 9 positions agree with TRBD1. The J segment lost 4 bases and the V segment lost 2 bases, leaving 12 bases of the junction unmatched. This CDR3 is built from 18 residues. Germline CDR1 reads SGHTA; CDR2 reads FQGNSA. In DNA, the CDR3 is TGTGCCAGCAGCTTAATTACAGGGGGCTTAATCTCGTACAATGAGCAGTTCTTC. Translation: CASSLITGGLISYNEQFF.

V is TRBV5-1 and J is TRBJ2-5; 9 nucleotides agree with TRBD1. With 4 bases clipped from V and 5 bases from J, the junction kept 9 bases outside the gene matches. Germline V CDR1 and CDR2: SGHRS, YFSETQ. This CDR3 has 15 amino acids. The CDR3 DNA reads as TGCGCCAGCAGCGGACCAACAGGGGGCGAGGAGACCCAGTACTTC. Protein product: CASSGPTGGEETQYF.

The rearrangement joins TRBV18 to TRBJ1-4; D may be TRBD1 (5 bases). The CDR3 contains 16 residues. CDR1 is KGHSH, CDR2 LQKENI, per germline. V was pared by 2 bases and J by 8 bases, with 18 bases between. In DNA, the CDR3 is TGTGCCAGCTCACCAGCGGGGGGGAGCGCATCAGAAAAACTGTTTTTT. Translation: CASSPAGGSASEKLFF.

This clone was recorded only once. This rearrangement joins TRBV12-5 to TRBJ2-2, with 9 bases lining up with TRBD2. The CDR3 sequence is 18 residues long. CDR1 is LGHNT, CDR2 FRNRAP, per germline. Unmatched junction bases numbered 10, after V lost 5 bases and J lost 0 bases. CDR3 sequence reads: CASGGRAGGYSNTGELFF. The CDR3 DNA reads TGTGCTAGTGGTGGGAGAGCGGGAGGTTACTCGAACACCGGGGAGCTGTTTTTT. Full variable domain (missing parts from reference TRBV12-5 and TRBJ2-2): DARVTQTPRHKVTEMGQEVTMRCQPILGHNTVFWYRQTMMQGLELLAYFRNRAPLDDSGMPKDRFSAEMPDATLATLKIQPSEPRDSAVYFCASGGRAGGYSNTGELFFGEGSRLTVL.

This chain uses TRBV10-3 with TRBJ1-4; TRBD1 matches at 7 bases. CDR3 length equals 16 residues. Germline lookup yields CDR1 ENHRY and CDR2 SYGVKD. V was pared by 2 bases and J by 5 bases, with 8 bases of the junction left unmatched. In nucleotides, the CDR3 is TGTGCCATCAGTGAGGGACCGGGACAGCTCAATGAAAAACTGTTTTTT. This encodes CAISEGPGQLNEKLFF.

The DNA for the CDR3 is TGTGCCAGCAGCAAAGATAATGGTTTTAGGAGCGGCTACACCTTC. This sequence encodes CASSKDNGFRSGYTF. The chain employs TRBV7-9 and TRBJ1-2, with D unresolved. The CDR3 totals 15 residues. Trimming left V 5 bases short and J 8 bases short, with 21 bases between. CDR1 is SEHNR and CDR2 is FQNEAQ in the germline V gene (reference sequence).

The V call is TRBV5-1, the J call TRBJ1-3; TRBD1 might be the D (6 bases). V lost 3 bases and J lost 4, with 11 bases in between. This CDR3 has 14 residues. Germline V gene lookup returns CDR1 SGHRS and CDR2 YFSETQ. This chain's CDR3 is CASSSQGSGNTIYF. CDR3 DNA: TGCGCCAGCAGCTCACAGGGTTCGGGAAACACCATATATTTT.

The V call is TRBV3-1 (or the pseudogene TRBV3-2), the J call TRBJ1-1; D is unclear. The CDR3 extends over 13 amino acids. V lost 3 bases to trimming and J lost 3 bases, with 8 bases between them. Germline loops: CDR1 LGHDT, CDR2 YNNKEL (reference sequence). In DNA form, the CDR3 reads TGTGCCAGCAGCCAGGCCGGGGACACTGAAGCTTTCTTT. Translating gives CASSQAGDTEAFF.

This clone was found a few times. The chain has TRBV5-1 and TRBJ1-4, with 7 bases identical to TRBD1. V lost 1 base and J lost 8; bases outside the gene matches: 8. The CDR3 is 15 amino acids. Germline V CDR1 and CDR2: SGHRS, YFSETQ. In DNA, the CDR3 is TGCGCCAGCAGCTTGTCGGCAGGGGGAGGAGAAAAACTGTTTTTT. It is translated as CASSLSAGGGEKLFF. Full variable domain (missing parts from reference TRBV5-1 and TRBJ1-4): KAGVTQTPRYLIKTRGQQVTLSCSPISGHRSVSWYQQTPGQGLQFLFEYFSETQRNKGNFPGRFSGRQFSNSRSEMNVSTLELGDSALYLCASSLSAGGGEKLFFGSGTQLSVL.

The chain recombines TRBV5-4 with TRBJ2-3, with 12 bases aligning to TRBD2. Looked up from germline, CDR1 is SGHNT and CDR2 is YYREEE (reference sequence). This CDR3 contains 15 residues. J gave up 2 bases and V 3 bases, and 1 base lay outside the gene matches. The CDR3 DNA is TGTGCCAGCAGCTCTAGCGGGAGGGACACAGATACGCAGTATTTT. Residues: CASSSSGRDTDTQYF. The variable domain in full, completed from reference TRBV5-4 and TRBJ2-3, reads ETGVTQSPTHLIKTRGQQVTLRCSSQSGHNTVSWYQQALGQGPQFIFQYYREEENGRGNFPPRFSGLQFPNYSSELNVNALELDDSALYLCASSSSGRDTDTQYFGPGTRLTVL.

V and J are TRBV9 and TRBJ2-3; perhaps TRBD2 as D (6 bases). CDR1 SGDLS and CDR2 YYNGEE come from the germline V gene. V gave up 4 bases and J gave up 5 bases, with 17 bases separating them. The CDR3 contains 15 residues. The chain's CDR3 is CASSPGGSSGDTQYF. The CDR3 region has the DNA TGTGCCAGCAGCCCCGGAGGGAGTAGTGGAGATACGCAGTATTTT.

The DNA of the CDR3 is TGTGCCAGCAGCCCGTCTCGGACTAGCATCTCCTACGAGCAGTACTTC. This encodes CASSPSRTSISYEQYF. The gene calls are TRBV7-2 and TRBJ2-7, with TRBD2 matching over 8 bases. The V gene end was trimmed by 5 bases and the J gene end by 0 bases; junction bases not matched to a gene: 9. The CDR3 contains 16 residues. CDR1 and CDR2 (germline): SGHTA, FQGNSA.

J is TRBJ2-3 and V is TRBV10-3; 7 positions agree with TRBD2. The CDR3 spans 16 residues. Germline V gene sequence: CDR1 ENHRY, CDR2 SYGVKD. The V segment lost 2 bases and the J segment 2 bases; nucleotides outside the gene matches: 7. The CDR3 spells CAISEGWGGLTDTQYF. In DNA, the CDR3 is TGTGCCATCAGTGAGGGGTGGGGGGGACTCACAGATACGCAGTATTTT.

This clone was seen a single time. V is TRBV6-6 and J is TRBJ2-1; weak D call: TRBD2 (6 bases). The germline gives CDR1 MNHNY, CDR2 SVGAGI (reference sequence). The V end was cut by 2 bases, the J end by 4 bases, with 12 bases between. The CDR3 loop spans 15 amino acids. This CDR3 is CASSYGASAYNEQFF. Here the CDR3 DNA reads TGTGCCAGCAGTTACGGGGCTAGCGCGTACAATGAGCAGTTCTTC.

The chain couples TRBV18 to TRBJ1-2, with 7 bases fitting TRBD1. The CDR3 length is 18 residues. The germline V gene encodes CDR1 KGHSH and CDR2 LQKENI. V shed 0 bases, J shed 0 bases, and the junction held 10 bases outside the gene matches. The CDR3 region is CASSPPGTEAATNYGYTF. The CDR3 bases are TGTGCCAGCTCACCACCCGGGACAGAGGCAGCGACTAACTATGGCTACACCTTC. Complete variable domain (other parts from reference TRBV18 and TRBJ1-2): NAGVMQNPRHLVRRRGQEARLRCSPMKGHSHVYWYRQLPEEGLKFMVYLQKENIIDESGMPKERFSAEFPKEGPSILRIQQVVRGDSAAYFCASSPPGTEAATNYGYTFGSGTRLTVV.

Only one count was recorded for this clone. The CDR3 nucleotides read TGCAGGACGCTCAGGGGCTACGAGCAGTACTTC. Amino acid sequence: CRTLRGYEQYF. The V gene is TRBV20-1, the J gene TRBJ2-7; a possible D gene is TRBD1 (6 bases). This CDR3 contains 11 residues. The V gene's germline CDR1 is DFQATT and CDR2 SNEGSKA (reference sequence).

The chain is built from TRBV6-2 or TRBV6-3 and TRBJ2-3; D unresolved. The germline gives CDR1 MNHEY, CDR2 SVGEGT. The ends were cut back, 0 bases at V and 2 bases at J, with 6 bases in the middle. The length of the CDR3 is 14 residues. CDR3 bases: TGTGCCAGCAGTTACTCGTTCTCCACAGATACGCAGTATTTT. Its translation is CASSYSFSTDTQYF.

The chain employs TRBV13 and TRBJ2-7; 9 bases align to TRBD1. Germline V CDR1 and CDR2: PRHDT, FYEKMQ (reference sequence). The CDR3 runs 17 residues. V lost 5 bases, J lost 2 bases, and 13 bases stayed unmatched. The chain's CDR3 is CASSPAGTGFVPYEQYF. The CDR3 coding sequence is TGTGCCAGCAGCCCCGCCGGGACAGGGTTCGTCCCCTACGAGCAGTACTTC.

The chain joins TRBV27 to TRBJ1-5; D is unresolved. The CDR3 has 15 residues. Germline CDR1 is MNHEY and CDR2 is SMNVEV (reference sequence). V was cut by 5 bases and J by 3 bases, with 14 bases left in between. CDR3 in DNA: TGTGCCAGCAGTCGAGGGAAAGGGTCCAATCAGCCCCAGCATTTT. Its translation: CASSRGKGSNQPQHF.

The chain uses TRBV6-5 and TRBJ1-4; 9 bases fit TRBD1. The germline CDR1 and CDR2 sequences are MNHEY and SVGAGI. V lost 8 bases, J lost 7 bases, and 5 bases stayed unmatched. CDR3 size: 13 residues. The CDR3 DNA reads as TGTGCCAGCGGGACAGGGTGGACTGAAAAACTGTTTTTT. It is translated as CASGTGWTEKLFF.

The rearrangement uses TRBV6-5 and TRBJ2-1; a possible D gene is TRBD2 (7 bases). This CDR3 has 14 residues. Germline V gene sequence: CDR1 MNHEY, CDR2 SVGAGI. Between the trimmed V and J ends, which lost 2 bases and 15 bases, there was a span of 20 bases. The chain's CDR3 is CASSYPGGGRGLFF. Here the CDR3 DNA reads TGTGCCAGCAGTTACCCCGGCGGGGGCCGAGGTCTGTTCTTC.

The V call is TRBV12-5, the J call TRBJ2-1, with D perhaps TRBD1 (5 bases). This CDR3 has 12 residues. Trimming removed 1 base at V and 9 bases at J, with 7 bases between. Germline CDR1 reads LGHNT; CDR2 reads FRNRAP. This CDR3 reads CASGLEGIEQFF. The CDR3, as DNA: TGTGCTAGTGGTTTGGAGGGGATTGAGCAGTTCTTC.

The chain links TRBV7-2 to TRBJ2-7, with D unclear. There are 14 residues in the CDR3. Germline V lookup: CDR1 SGHTA, CDR2 FQGNSA. V shed 1 base and J shed 2 bases, with 9 bases lying between them. Here the CDR3 DNA reads TGTGCCAGCAGCTTAGTTGGGCCGACCTACGAGCAGTACTTC. Protein sequence: CASSLVGPTYEQYF.

The chain carries TRBV4-1 and TRBJ2-1; a weak D match, TRBD2 (5 bases). The CDR3 length is 19 residues. Per germline, CDR1 MGHRA and CDR2 YSYEKL. V was shortened by 0 bases and J by 0 bases, with 18 bases between the two germline ends. CDR3 bases: TGCGCCAGCAGCCAAGATGATCTCTTAGTGGGGAGCTCCTACAATGAGCAGTTCTTC. Translation gives CASSQDDLLVGSSYNEQFF.